This is a list of T cell receptor beta chains from one sample in a study of cytomegalovirus exposure and HLA in healthy donors. TCRdb's copy holds only in-frame clones and misses some; the assay was immunoSEQ multiplex PCR. The sample lists 85,000 to 100,000 clones, 55% to 75% seen once, with roughly 3.2% in the top ten. Sequencing input: PBMCs. These receptors were obtained from a man between 60 and 75 years old in good health and CMV-seronegative. Both conserved end residues are part of each CDR3. A D gene is named only where the DNA matches it firmly. Clone size is given for some rows only: seen once, a few or many times, or a class if the clone is expanded.

V gene	clone size	J gene	D gene	CDR3 protein	CDR3 DNA
TRBV6-1	once	TRBJ2-3	NA	CASSEAPGDADTQYF	TGTGCCAGCAGTGAAGCGCCTGGAGACGCAGATACGCAGTATTTT
TRBV5-1	few	TRBJ1-1	NA	CASSTLNTEAFF	TGCGCCAGCAGCACTTTGAACACTGAAGCTTTCTTT
TRBV6-5	NA	TRBJ2-7	TRBD2	CASSSGTSGSYEQYF	TGTGCCAGCAGTTCCGGGACTAGCGGCTCCTACGAGCAGTACTTC
TRBV7-9	NA	TRBJ2-7	NA	CASLTDSYEQYF	TGTGCCAGCTTGACAGACTCCTACGAGCAGTACTTC
TRBV7-6	NA	TRBJ2-1	TRBD1	CASSLYTGGSEQFF	TGTGCCAGCAGCTTATATACAGGGGGGAGTGAGCAGTTCTTC
TRBV6-1	few	TRBJ1-5	TRBD1	CASRPYTGGGQPQHF	TGTGCCAGCAGACCGTATACAGGGGGCGGTCAGCCCCAGCATTTT
TRBV2	once	TRBJ2-2	NA	CASGSWRWTGELFF	TGTGCCAGCGGATCGTGGAGGTGGACCGGGGAGCTGTTTTTT
TRBV5-6	NA	TRBJ2-3	NA	CASSLLQSRQYF	TGTGCCAGCAGCTTGTTGCAGTCCCGGCAGTATTTT
TRBV5-1	few	TRBJ2-1	TRBD2	CASSLQTSGIHNEQFF	TGCGCCAGCAGCTTGCAGACTAGCGGGATTCACAATGAGCAGTTCTTC
TRBV5-5	NA	TRBJ2-3	TRBD2	CASSFGSLAGAPTITDTQYF	TGTGCCAGCAGCTTTGGTTCACTAGCGGGAGCACCTACTATCACAGATACGCAGTATTTT
TRBV30	NA	TRBJ2-7	NA	CAFLPRDIGEQYF	TGTGCCTTTCTTCCCCGGGACATTGGGGAGCAGTACTTC
TRBV4-2	NA	TRBJ2-7	NA	CASSRERGHHTYEQYF	TGTGCCAGCAGCCGCGAGCGGGGACACCATACCTACGAGCAGTACTTC
TRBV12-5	NA	TRBJ2-1	NA	CASNSGAYNEQFF	TGTGCTAGTAACTCGGGGGCCTACAATGAGCAGTTCTTC
TRBV7-2	few	TRBJ1-2	NA	CASSLDSEGYTF	TGTGCCAGCAGCTTAGATAGTGAGGGCTACACCTTC
TRBV5-1	NA	TRBJ2-7	TRBD2	CASSPQPLAGIYEQYF	TGCGCCAGCAGCCCCCAACCACTAGCGGGGATCTACGAGCAGTACTTC
TRBV18	NA	TRBJ2-3	TRBD2	CASSALAGGLTDTQYF	TGTGCCAGCTCAGCACTAGCGGGGGGCCTCACAGATACGCAGTATTTT